The clone carrying this T cell receptor beta chain was seen more than once but under ten times. Its antigen remains unknown. The sample is drawn from a study of T-cell memory formation after mild COVID-19. TCRdb fed the 5' RACE reads into MiXCR, producing one record per CDR3 protein. The table has about 58,000 distinct CDR3 sequences, around 30% seen once; the top ten hold approximately 43%. Germline-derived CDR1 and CDR2 are MNHEY and SVGAGI. V lost 6 bases and J 6 bases, leaving 12 bases between the germline ends. This CDR3 is 12 amino acids long. Study results and caveats: Later expanders leaned toward CD4+, whereas clones contracting from day 15 to 85 were balanced CD4/CD8.

The source is a man younger than 35 who had mild COVID-19 (a few samples of this study predate the infection). Cell type and time point are not known. Sequencing used PBMCs or a T cell subset sorted from them (not recorded which). The rearrangement links TRBV6-5 to TRBJ2-7; possible D gene TRBD1, 6 bases. This CDR3 is CASSVRGTEQYF. The CDR3 region has the DNA TGTGCCAGCAGCGTCAGGGGAACCGAGCAGTACTTC.